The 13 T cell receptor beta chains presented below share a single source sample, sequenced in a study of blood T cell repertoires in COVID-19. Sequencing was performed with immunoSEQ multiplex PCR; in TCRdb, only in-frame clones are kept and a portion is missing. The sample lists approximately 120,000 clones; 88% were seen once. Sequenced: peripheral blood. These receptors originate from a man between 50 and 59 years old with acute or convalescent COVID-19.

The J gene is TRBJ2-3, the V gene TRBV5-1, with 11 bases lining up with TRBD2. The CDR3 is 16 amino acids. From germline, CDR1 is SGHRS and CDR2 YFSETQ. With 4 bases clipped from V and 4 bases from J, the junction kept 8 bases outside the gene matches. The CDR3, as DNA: TGCGCCAGCAGCCCTCAGACTAGCGGGACTTCAGATACGCAGTATTTT. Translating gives CASSPQTSGTSDTQYF.

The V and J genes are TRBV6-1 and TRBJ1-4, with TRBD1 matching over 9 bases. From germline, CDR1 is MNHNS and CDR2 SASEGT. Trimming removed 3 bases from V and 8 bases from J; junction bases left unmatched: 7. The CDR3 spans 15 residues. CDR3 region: CASSDTGGALEKLFF. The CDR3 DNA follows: TGTGCCAGCAGTGATACAGGGGGCGCTTTGGAAAAACTGTTTTTT.

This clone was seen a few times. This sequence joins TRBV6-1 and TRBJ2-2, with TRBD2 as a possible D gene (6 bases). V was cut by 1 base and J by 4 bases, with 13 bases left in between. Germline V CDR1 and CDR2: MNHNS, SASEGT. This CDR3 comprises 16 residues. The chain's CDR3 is CASSEVTGVTTGELFF. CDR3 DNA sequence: TGTGCCAGCAGTGAAGTGACGGGAGTCACCACCGGGGAGCTGTTTTTT.

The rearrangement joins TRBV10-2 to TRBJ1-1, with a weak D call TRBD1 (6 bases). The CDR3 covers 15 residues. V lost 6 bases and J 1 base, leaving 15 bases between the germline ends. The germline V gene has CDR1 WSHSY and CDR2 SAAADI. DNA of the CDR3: TGCGCCAGCAGGTATTCCGGGACAACGAACACTGAAGCTTTCTTT. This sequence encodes CASRYSGTTNTEAFF.

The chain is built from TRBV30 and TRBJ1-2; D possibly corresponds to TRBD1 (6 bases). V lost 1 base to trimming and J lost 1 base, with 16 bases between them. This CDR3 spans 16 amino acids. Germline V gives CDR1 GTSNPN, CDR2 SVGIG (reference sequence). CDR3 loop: CAWSDGGGRINYGYTF. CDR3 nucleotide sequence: TGTGCCTGGAGTGATGGGGGGGGCAGAATTAACTATGGCTACACCTTC.

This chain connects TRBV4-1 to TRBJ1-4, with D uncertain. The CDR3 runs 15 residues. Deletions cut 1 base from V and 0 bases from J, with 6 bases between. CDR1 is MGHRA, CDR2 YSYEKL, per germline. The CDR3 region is CASSQAFPTNEKLFF. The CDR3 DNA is TGCGCCAGCAGCCAAGCCTTTCCAACTAATGAAAAACTGTTTTTT.

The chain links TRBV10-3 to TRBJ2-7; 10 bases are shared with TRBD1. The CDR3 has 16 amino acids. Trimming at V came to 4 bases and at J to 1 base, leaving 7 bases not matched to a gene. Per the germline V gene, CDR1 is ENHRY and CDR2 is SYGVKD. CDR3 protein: CAISVGDRGSSYEQYF. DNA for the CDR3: TGTGCCATCAGTGTAGGGGACAGGGGCTCTTCCTACGAGCAGTACTTC.

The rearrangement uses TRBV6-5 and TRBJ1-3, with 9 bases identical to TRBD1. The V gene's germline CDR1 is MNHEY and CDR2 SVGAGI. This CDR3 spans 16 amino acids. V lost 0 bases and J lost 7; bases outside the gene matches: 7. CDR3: CASSYSPGTGKNTIYF. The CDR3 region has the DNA TGTGCCAGCAGTTACTCGCCTGGGACAGGGAAGAACACCATATATTTT.

The CDR3 DNA reads as TGTGCCATCAGTGGGGACAGGGAACGCTCCAAAAAACTGTTTTTT. Translated: CAISGDRERSKKLFF. The chain employs TRBV10-3 and TRBJ1-4; TRBD1 matches at 9 bases. V shed 4 bases, J shed 9 bases, and the junction held 9 bases outside the gene matches. This CDR3 has 15 amino acids. Germline CDR1 is ENHRY and CDR2 is SYGVKD.

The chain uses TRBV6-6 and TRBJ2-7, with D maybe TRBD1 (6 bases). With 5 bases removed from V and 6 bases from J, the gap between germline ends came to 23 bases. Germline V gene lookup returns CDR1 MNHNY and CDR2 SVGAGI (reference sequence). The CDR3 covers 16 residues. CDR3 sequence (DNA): TGTGCCAGCAGTCCAGTCCTCGGGACACGGGATTCCGAGCAGTACTTC. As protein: CASSPVLGTRDSEQYF.

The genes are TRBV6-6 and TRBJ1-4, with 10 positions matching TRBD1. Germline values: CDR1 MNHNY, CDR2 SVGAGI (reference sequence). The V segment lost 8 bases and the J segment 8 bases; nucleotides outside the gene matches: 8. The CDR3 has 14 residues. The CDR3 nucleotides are TGTGCCAGCGGCGACAGGGGGCATGAAGAAAAACTGTTTTTT. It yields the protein CASGDRGHEEKLFF.

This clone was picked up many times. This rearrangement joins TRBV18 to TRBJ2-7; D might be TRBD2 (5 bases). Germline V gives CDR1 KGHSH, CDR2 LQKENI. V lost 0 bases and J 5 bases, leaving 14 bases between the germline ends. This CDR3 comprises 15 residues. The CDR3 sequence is CASSPPTMGSDEQYF. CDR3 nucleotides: TGTGCCAGCTCACCACCGACGATGGGGAGCGACGAGCAGTACTTC.

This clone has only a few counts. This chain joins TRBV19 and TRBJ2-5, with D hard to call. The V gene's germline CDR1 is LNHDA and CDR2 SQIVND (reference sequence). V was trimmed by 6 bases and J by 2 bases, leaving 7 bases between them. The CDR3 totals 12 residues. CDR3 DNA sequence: TGTGCCAGTAGAGGAGAGCAAGAGACCCAGTACTTC. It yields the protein CASRGEQETQYF.